The 8 T cell receptor beta chains in this list originate from one sample, sequenced in a study of tumor-infiltrating lymphocytes in primary liver carcinoma (dated by TCRdb to about 2017). Instrument on record: Illumina HiSeq 2500. Using a constant-region primer and ProtoScript II reverse transcriptase, TCRbeta-specific cDNA was reverse-transcribed from around 500 ng total RNA. Construction of the TCRbeta libraries relied on three nested rounds of multiplex PCR, following a slightly modified ARM-PCR procedure. The first two PCR rounds used multiplex TRBV1-TRBV30 forward primers with a Cbeta reverse primer, each for 10 to 11 cycles. Clones were called with MiXCR by TCRdb after fastp trimmed the public reads at Q25, and only in-frame beta chains were retained. Rows are combined by CDR3 protein, so each entry shows the most common genes and DNA. The table for this sample lists 44,000 or so distinct CDR3 sequences; roughly 70% of them were counted only once. Of the sample, less than 30% is held by the ten largest clones.

Total RNA and DNA were co-extracted from roughly 18-30 mg of bulk tissue with the AllPrep DNA/RNA mini kit, without cell sorting. Sequenced sample: liver tumor tissue from sampling region 5. The sample's cell subset or site label, in plain terms: tumor region T5, tumor centre. Receptors were obtained from a middle-aged man with primary liver carcinoma and hepatitis B virus infection.

Concerning this clonotype itself: This clone may be a read error of a much larger clone one base away. The J gene is TRBJ2-1, the V gene TRBV28, with D tentatively TRBD2 (5 bases). The CDR3 contains 15 residues. Germline CDR1 is MDHEN and CDR2 is SYDVKM. This chain's CDR3 is CATIQRNSPYNEQIF. CDR3 bases: TGTGCCACCATCCAGCGGAACTCCCCCTACAATGAGCAGATCTTC.

About this clonotype: One end of the junction does not line up with germline, which may come from a read error. The rearrangement joins TRBV29-1 to TRBJ2-3, with 8 bases matching TRBD1. This CDR3 region has 14 residues. Per germline, CDR1 SQVTM and CDR2 ANQGSEA. The DNA for the CDR3 is TGCGGCGTTGTGGCCTGGACAGGGCCAGATACGCAGTATTTT. Translation: CGVVAWTGPDTQYF.

With regard to this clonotype: Sequence at one end of the junction differs from germline and may be a read error. The rearrangement uses TRBV9 and TRBJ2-3, with 11 bases matching TRBD2. Germline V gives CDR1 SGDLS, CDR2 YYNGEE. The CDR3 runs 19 residues. CDR3 loop: CVSSVGQGRTSGSTDTQYF. The CDR3, as DNA: TGTGTCAGCAGCGTAGGACAGGGTAGGACTAGCGGGAGCACAGATACGCAGTATTTT.

On this clonotype: No conserved phenylalanine or tryptophan ends this CDR3, so it is likely a read error. The DNA is left out, because the CDR3 cannot be placed on it with certainty; the CDR3 is given as TCRdb lists it. The rearrangement uses TRBV11-2 and TRBJ2-7; the table's D call, TRBD1, was not checked against the DNA. Looked up from germline, CDR1 is SGHAT and CDR2 is FQNNGV. From its first to its last residue, the CDR3 has 15 amino acids. This chain's CDR3 is CASSSTRGRRYEQYI.

A note on this clonotype: One junction end does not reproduce the germline sequence, and a read error may be involved. The chain joins TRBV7-9 to TRBJ1-2, with D possibly matching TRBD1 (5 bases). From germline, CDR1 is SEHNR and CDR2 FQNEAQ (reference sequence). CDR3 length equals 17 residues. CDR3 nucleotides: TGTGCCAGCAGCTTCCTGGGGGGATTACAGGCCTCCTATGGTTACACCTTC. Translation gives CASSFLGGLQASYGYTF.

About this clonotype itself: At one end the junction does not follow the germline gene, possibly because of a read error. The rearrangement joins TRBV6-1 to TRBJ2-5; tentative D call: TRBD2 (6 bases). Germline assignment: CDR1 MNHNS and CDR2 SASEGT. The CDR3 totals 17 residues. The CDR3 sequence is CASSASTGVNRQETRYF. CDR3 nucleotide sequence: TGTGCCAGCAGCGCTAGCACGGGGGTAAATCGCCAAGAGACCCGGTACTTC.

Comment on this clonotype: The CDR3 ends on some other residue instead of the conserved phenylalanine or tryptophan, so this is likely a read error. The chain couples TRBV11-1 to TRBJ2-7, with unresolved D. This CDR3 region has 13 residues. CDR1 is SGHAT and CDR2 is FQDESV in the germline V gene (reference sequence). CDR3 coding DNA: TGTACCAGCAGCTTAAGATCGCCCTACGGGCAGTACTTA. Translating gives CTSSLRSPYGQYL.

This clonotype was found many times. CDR3 region: CASRDRAGGDQPQHF. The CDR3 coding sequence is TGTGCCAGCAGGGACAGGGCAGGAGGCGATCAGCCCCAGCATTTT. The V call is TRBV6-5, the J call TRBJ1-5, with 8 bases that match TRBD1. Trimming took 6 bases from V and 5 from J; bases not matched to a gene: 9. The CDR3 is 15 amino acids. In germline, CDR1 is MNHEY, CDR2 SVGAGI.